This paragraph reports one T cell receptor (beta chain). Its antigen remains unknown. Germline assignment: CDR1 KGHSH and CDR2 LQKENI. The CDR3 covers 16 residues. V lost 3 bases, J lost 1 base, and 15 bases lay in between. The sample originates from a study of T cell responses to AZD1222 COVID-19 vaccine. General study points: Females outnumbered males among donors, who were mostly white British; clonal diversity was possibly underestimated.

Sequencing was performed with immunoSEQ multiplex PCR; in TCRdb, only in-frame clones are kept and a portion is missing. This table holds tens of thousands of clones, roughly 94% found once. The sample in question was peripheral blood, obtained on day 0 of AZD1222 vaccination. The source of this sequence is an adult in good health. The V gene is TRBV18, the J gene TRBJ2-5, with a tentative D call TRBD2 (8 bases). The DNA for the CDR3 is TGTGCCAGCTCACCGACAGGGACTAGTCTCCAAGAGACCCAGTACTTC. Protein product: CASSPTGTSLQETQYF.